The 30 T cell receptor beta chains given below trace back to one sample, sequenced in a study of T cells in Graves' hyperthyroidism and ophthalmopathy. The investigators amplified TCR beta CDR3 regions from RNA transcripts. With the HTBI primer set, the TCR CDR3 went through a first round of RT-PCR. MiXCR, applied by TCRdb to the multiplex PCR reads, yields one record per CDR3 protein. The table includes 250,000 to 350,000 distinct CDR3 sequences, 15% to 20% detected once. The sample consisted of blood. These receptors all come from a woman aged 55-69 years with Graves' ophthalmopathy.

This clonotype was seen ten or more times. V and J are TRBV3-1 and TRBJ2-7; D unclear. Germline CDR1 is LGHDT and CDR2 is YNNKEL (reference sequence). The CDR3 has 16 residues. V was cut by 1 base and J by 2 bases, with 15 bases left in between. The CDR3 DNA sequence: TGTGCCAGCAGCCAAGGCGAAATATACATACCCTACGAGCAGTACTTC. This sequence encodes CASSQGEIYIPYEQYF.

This clonotype showed up many times. The chain carries TRBV6-1 and TRBJ2-3; 10 bases fit TRBD1. Trimming removed 10 bases from V and 3 bases from J; junction bases left unmatched: 10. The CDR3 contains 15 residues. From germline, CDR1 is MNHNS and CDR2 SASEGT. The CDR3 DNA sequence: TGTGCCACCAATCGGGACAGGGGAAGGACAGATACGCAGTATTTT. Translating gives CATNRDRGRTDTQYF.

In its sample, this clonotype was seen many times. The chain combines TRBV27 with TRBJ2-1; D not certain. Trimming left V 0 bases short and J 6 bases short, with 12 bases between. The CDR3 runs to 15 residues. CDR1 MNHEY and CDR2 SMNVEV come from the germline V gene (reference sequence). CDR3 DNA sequence: TGTGCCAGCAGTTTATCCCCCAGATACTCCAATGAGCAGTTCTTC. Translation gives CASSLSPRYSNEQFF.

The table lists this clonotype with many counts. The chain couples TRBV20-1 to TRBJ1-5; TRBD1 is a possible D gene (5 bases). Germline CDR1 DFQATT, CDR2 SNEGSKA (reference sequence). This CDR3 comprises 13 residues. Trimming left V 3 bases short and J 8 bases short, with 14 bases between. CDR3: CSARGRSGEPQHF. The CDR3 DNA is TGCAGTGCTAGGGGGCGGTCCGGAGAGCCCCAGCATTTT.

The chain combines TRBV6-1 with TRBJ1-2, with D uncertain. Per germline, CDR1 MNHNS and CDR2 SASEGT. The CDR3 sequence is 13 residues long. V lost 6 bases to trimming and J lost 2 bases, with 10 bases between them. CDR3 DNA: TGTGCCAGCAGCCAAGACAAAAACTATGGCTACACCTTC. It specifies CASSQDKNYGYTF.

This clonotype was observed at least ten times. V and J are TRBV29-1 and TRBJ1-2; D is unresolved. The CDR3 runs to 13 residues. V lost 1 base, J lost 5 bases, and 11 bases lay in between. The V gene's germline CDR1 is SQVTM and CDR2 ANQGSEA. Here the CDR3 DNA reads TGCAGCGTTGAAGGACCCTTCGAATATGGCTACACCTTC. It yields the protein CSVEGPFEYGYTF.

V and J are TRBV20-1 and TRBJ2-3; TRBD2 matches 12 bases. The CDR3 runs 20 residues. Germline V gene sequence: CDR1 DFQATT, CDR2 SNEGSKA (reference sequence). The V gene end was trimmed by 0 bases and the J gene end by 4 bases; junction bases not matched to a gene: 17. The CDR3 reads CSARDKSSGGANGPPDTQYF. CDR3 nucleotides: TGCAGTGCTAGAGATAAGTCTAGCGGGGGGGCCAATGGCCCCCCAGATACGCAGTATTTT.

In this sample, this clonotype turned up a few times. Here the CDR3 reads CASRIRDRGRETQYF. The CDR3, as DNA: TGTGCCAGCAGGATCCGGGACAGGGGGCGGGAGACCCAGTACTTC. The chain uses TRBV6-2 or TRBV6-3 and TRBJ2-5; 12 nucleotides agree with TRBD1. Per germline, CDR1 MNHEY and CDR2 SVGEGT. The CDR3 consists of 15 residues. Trimming took 6 bases from V and 5 from J; bases not matched to a gene: 7.

This clonotype appeared once. V usage is TRBV19 and J usage is TRBJ2-7; D may be TRBD1 (5 bases). With the DNA end fitting TRBJ2-1 better, the J assignment may be wrong. Germline V gene lookup returns CDR1 LNHDA and CDR2 SQIVND (reference sequence). The CDR3 totals 13 residues. The CDR3 sequence: CASSSDSRYEQFF. CDR3 DNA: TGTGCCAGTAGTTCCGACAGTCGCTACGAGCAGTTCTTC.

This clonotype has at least ten counts. The chain recombines TRBV28 with TRBJ1-1; a weak D match, TRBD1 (5 bases). V shed 5 bases and J shed 2 bases, with 15 bases lying between them. This CDR3 comprises 15 residues. Germline-derived CDR1 and CDR2 are MDHEN and SYDVKM. The CDR3 protein is CASSPGESPNTEAFF. For the CDR3, the DNA is TGTGCCAGCAGTCCGGGGGAGAGTCCCAACACTGAAGCTTTCTTT.

This clonotype was detected only a few times. A read error may be the cause here, since a much bigger clone is one base away. The missing conserved phenylalanine or tryptophan at the end of this CDR3 makes a read error likely. J is TRBJ1-1 and V is TRBV27, with D perhaps TRBD1 (6 bases). CDR1 is MNHEY, CDR2 SMNVEV, per germline (reference sequence). The CDR3 consists of 13 residues. The V end lost 6 bases, the J end lost 3 bases, and 11 bases lay between the germline ends. Here the CDR3 DNA reads TGTGCCAGCAGACTGGACAGATACACTGAAGCTTTCCTT. Protein: CASRLDRYTEAFL.

The chain carries TRBV6-1 and TRBJ2-1; D is possibly TRBD1 or TRBD2 (5 bases each). The germline V gene has CDR1 MNHNS and CDR2 SASEGT. This CDR3 comprises 15 residues. Trimming shortened V by 6 bases and J by 2 bases, and 14 bases separated the two germline ends. In DNA form, the CDR3 reads TGTGCCAGCAGAGCCGGGGCCGGCACCTACAATGAGCAGTTCTTC. It specifies CASRAGAGTYNEQFF.

This clonotype was detected ten times or more. The rearrangement uses TRBV20-1 and TRBJ2-3, with TRBD1 as a possible D gene (6 bases). This CDR3 has 16 amino acids. The ends were cut back, 0 bases at V and 2 bases at J, with 15 bases in the middle. Looked up from germline, CDR1 is DFQATT and CDR2 is SNEGSKA (reference sequence). The CDR3 DNA reads as TGCAGTGCTAGAGATCGGGTCAGGGGAAACACAGATACGCAGTATTTT. It translates to CSARDRVRGNTDTQYF.

The chain has TRBV3-1 and TRBJ2-2, with D maybe TRBD2 (6 bases). The V gene's germline CDR1 is LGHDT and CDR2 YNNKEL (reference sequence). V was trimmed by 0 bases and J by 16 bases, leaving 18 bases between them. There are 14 residues in the CDR3. CDR3 in amino acids: CASSQEMGPGRTFF. The CDR3 nucleotides are TGTGCCAGCAGCCAAGAGATGGGTCCCGGGAGAACGTTTTTT.

This clonotype was seen more than once but under ten times. J is TRBJ2-2 and V is TRBV12-3 or TRBV12-4; no clear D gene. The CDR3 is 16 amino acids. Trimming shortened V by 8 bases and J by 6 bases, and 22 bases separated the two germline ends. CDR3 amino acids: CASFPPRAESAGELFF. The CDR3 DNA is TGTGCCAGCTTCCCCCCCCGCGCGGAGTCGGCCGGGGAGCTGTTTTTT.

This clonotype appeared a few times. The gene calls are TRBV7-8 and TRBJ1-5; D unclear. Germline CDR1 SGHVS, CDR2 FQNEAQ. V dropped 0 bases and J dropped 0 bases, with 6 bases sitting between them. This CDR3 region has 15 residues. CDR3 sequence: CASSLAGFSNQPQHF. The CDR3 nucleotides are TGTGCCAGCAGCTTAGCGGGCTTTAGCAATCAGCCCCAGCATTTT. The variable domain in full, with the rest retrieved from reference TRBV7-8 and TRBJ1-5, is GAGVSQSPRYKVAKRGQDVALRCDPISGHVSLFWYQQALGQGPEFLTYFQNEAQLDKSGLPSDRFFAERPEGSVSTLKIQRTQQEDSAVYLCASSLAGFSNQPQHFGDGTRLSIL.

The chain joins TRBV7-4 to TRBJ2-2; 9 bases fit TRBD1. The V gene's germline CDR1 is SGHVT and CDR2 SQSDAQ. The V and J ends lost 5 bases and 5 bases, in that order; junction bases with no gene match: 6. The CDR3 consists of 15 residues. The CDR3 loop is CASSRPGQGTGELFF. The CDR3, as DNA: TGTGCCAGCAGCCGTCCGGGACAGGGTACCGGGGAGCTGTTTTTT. Based on the CDR3 plus reference TRBV7-4 and TRBJ2-2, the full variable domain is GAGVSQSPRYKVAKRGRDVALRCDSISGHVTLYWYRQTLGQGSEVLTYSQSDAQRDKSGRPSGRFSAERPERSVSTLKIQRTEQGDSAVYLCASSRPGQGTGELFFGEGSRLTVL.

The genes are TRBV24-1 and TRBJ1-1; tentative D call: TRBD1 (6 bases). V was shortened by 9 bases and J by 1 base, with 11 bases between the two germline ends. This CDR3 has 13 residues. In germline, CDR1 is KGHDR, CDR2 SFDVKD. The CDR3 region is CATQRGQNTEAFF. CDR3 nucleotide sequence: TGTGCCACCCAACGGGGGCAGAACACTGAAGCTTTCTTT.

This sequence joins TRBV18 and TRBJ2-4, with TRBD2 matching over 11 bases. V lost 3 bases and J lost 3; bases outside the gene matches: 10. The CDR3 contains 18 residues. Looked up from germline, CDR1 is KGHSH and CDR2 is LQKENI. CDR3 loop: CASSPGTSGLWDKNIQYF. The CDR3 coding sequence is TGTGCCAGCTCACCTGGGACTAGCGGTTTATGGGACAAAAACATTCAGTACTTC. Full variable domain (outside the CDR3, taken from reference TRBV18 and TRBJ2-4): NAGVMQNPRHLVRRRGQEARLRCSPMKGHSHVYWYRQLPEEGLKFMVYLQKENIIDESGMPKERFSAEFPKEGPSILRIQQVVRGDSAAYFCASSPGTSGLWDKNIQYFGAGTRLSVL.

This sequence joins TRBV24-1 and TRBJ2-7; TRBD1 might be the D (6 bases). Trimming took off 5 bases at V and 0 bases at J, with 7 bases between the two ends. The CDR3 length is 13 residues. Germline values: CDR1 KGHDR, CDR2 SFDVKD. Here the CDR3 reads CATSATGSYEQYF. The CDR3 DNA reads TGTGCCACCAGTGCGACAGGCTCCTACGAGCAGTACTTC.

This clonotype came up a few times. The gene calls are TRBV3-2 and TRBJ1-3; the listed D gene, TRBD1, was not tested against the DNA. TRBV3-2 is noted as a pseudogene. This CDR3 has 16 amino acids. CDR3 in amino acids: CASSQFDSTSGNTIYF. CDR3 nucleotides: TGTGCCAGCAGCCAGTTCGACAGTACGTCTGGAAACACCATATATTTT.

This clonotype has at least ten counts. The chain couples TRBV7-2 to TRBJ2-7; D is perhaps TRBD1 (5 bases). The CDR3 loop spans 14 amino acids. V gave up 4 bases and J gave up 1 base, with 11 bases separating them. Germline lookup yields CDR1 SGHTA and CDR2 FQGNSA. The CDR3 DNA reads as TGTGCCAGCAGCTCCAGGGCCCTTTCCTACGAGCAGTACTTC. Translation: CASSSRALSYEQYF.

Ten or more counts support this clonotype. This sequence joins TRBV7-3 and TRBJ2-2; unclear D gene. V was pared by 5 bases and J by 6 bases, with 10 bases between. Per germline, CDR1 SGHTA and CDR2 FQGTGA. CDR3 size: 13 residues. The CDR3 region has the DNA TGTGCCAGCAGCACGCTAGTGCCCGGGGAGCTGTTTTTT. It translates to CASSTLVPGELFF.

Ten or more counts support this clonotype. The rearrangement joins TRBV5-1 to TRBJ2-7; TRBD1 agrees at 7 bases. The CDR3 runs 15 residues. V lost 0 bases to trimming and J lost 6 bases; unmatched junction nucleotides: 9. Germline CDR1 SGHRS, CDR2 YFSETQ. The CDR3 DNA reads as TGCGCCAGCAGCTTGGCCCGGGACAGTTTATTCGAGCAGTACTTC. As protein: CASSLARDSLFEQYF.

This clonotype was detected a few times. The chain has TRBV5-1 and TRBJ1-4; possibly TRBD1 for D (5 bases). The CDR3 has 15 residues. Germline lookup yields CDR1 SGHRS and CDR2 YFSETQ. The V and J ends lost 2 bases and 0 bases respectively, with 8 bases between them. The CDR3 sequence: CASSLWDATNEKLFF. CDR3 in DNA: TGCGCCAGCAGCTTATGGGACGCAACTAATGAAAAACTGTTTTTT.

This clonotype was seen many times. The DNA of the CDR3 is TGTGCCATCAGTCACAACTCTAGCGGTCTCGGGGGTGAGCAGTACTTC. Amino acids: CAISHNSSGLGGEQYF. This chain connects TRBV10-3 to TRBJ2-7, with TRBD2 matching 7 bases. V was pared by 5 bases and J by 7 bases, with 17 bases of the junction left unmatched. CDR1 is ENHRY, CDR2 SYGVKD, per germline. The CDR3 loop spans 16 amino acids.

This clonotype appeared a few times. The chain links TRBV4-2 to TRBJ2-3; 7 positions match TRBD1. Germline V gene data show CDR1 as LGHNA and CDR2 as YNFKEQ. V shed 0 bases, J shed 4 bases, and the junction held 4 bases outside the gene matches. The CDR3 is made up of 15 amino acids. CDR3 loop: CASSQEGQRSDTQYF. In DNA form, the CDR3 reads TGTGCCAGCAGCCAAGAGGGACAGAGGTCAGATACGCAGTATTTT.

This chain links TRBV12-3 or TRBV12-4 with TRBJ2-1; D unresolved. This CDR3 spans 15 amino acids. Trimming left V 5 bases short and J 0 bases short, with 11 bases between. CDR3 bases: TGTGCCAGCAGTCTCGACGGCCCCTCCTACAATGAGCAGTTCTTC. Residues: CASSLDGPSYNEQFF.

This clonotype was seen a handful of times. This sequence joins TRBV7-9 and TRBJ1-3; the D is unclear. Trimming left V 3 bases short and J 2 bases short, with 8 bases between. CDR1 is SEHNR and CDR2 is FQNEAQ in the germline V gene (reference sequence). This CDR3 has 14 residues. CDR3 region: CASSFAGAGNTIYF. The CDR3, as DNA: TGTGCCAGCAGCTTCGCCGGGGCTGGAAACACCATATATTTT.

This clonotype was detected ten times or more. The chain combines TRBV2 with TRBJ1-2, with D possibly being TRBD1 (5 bases). V was pared by 1 base and J by 4 bases, with 10 bases between. This CDR3 is 14 amino acids long. Per germline, CDR1 SNHLY and CDR2 FYNNEI. This CDR3 is CASSEGVQGYGYTF. CDR3 DNA: TGTGCCAGCAGTGAAGGGGTCCAGGGCTATGGCTACACCTTC.